Below are 30 T cell receptor beta chains sequenced from a single sample in a study of T cells in Graves' hyperthyroidism and ophthalmopathy. RNA transcripts served as the template for amplifying TCR beta CDR3 regions. During a first-round RT-PCR of the TCR CDR3, the HTBI primer set was used. TCRdb reprocessed the multiplex PCR reads via MiXCR and lists one record per CDR3 protein. Of more than 300,000 distinct CDR3 sequences listed, approximately 18% are singletons. Source material: blood. The receptors stem from a woman aged 25-40 years with Graves' hyperthyroidism that later progressed to Graves' ophthalmopathy.

This clonotype was counted a single time. The CDR3 loop is CASSPYPLSGRAENEQFF. The CDR3 DNA is TGTGCCAGCAGCCCCTACCCGCTGAGCGGGAGAGCTGAAAATGAGCAGTTCTTC. V usage is TRBV11-2 and J usage is TRBJ2-1; 8 bases are a match to TRBD2. The CDR3 has 18 residues. J gave up 7 bases and V 5 bases, and 19 bases lay outside the gene matches. Germline-derived CDR1 and CDR2 are SGHAT and FQNNGV.

V and J are TRBV27 and TRBJ1-1, with 7 nucleotides matching TRBD1. Germline V gene sequence: CDR1 MNHEY, CDR2 SMNVEV (reference sequence). Germline trimming cut 5 bases from V and 2 bases from J; bases unmatched to any gene: 11. This CDR3 has 16 residues. CDR3 sequence (DNA): TGTGCCAGCAGTAGAAAACCAAGACAGGGAAACACTGAAGCTTTCTTT. Translated, it gives CASSRKPRQGNTEAFF.

The chain links TRBV4-1 to TRBJ1-3; D remains ambiguous. The V gene's germline CDR1 is MGHRA and CDR2 YSYEKL. This CDR3 region has 18 residues. Deletions cut 1 base from V and 2 bases from J, with 18 bases between. The CDR3 DNA reads as TGCGCCAGCAGCCAAGTCCCCGGCCTCTGGGGTGCTGGAAACACCATATATTTT. Translating it yields CASSQVPGLWGAGNTIYF.

The DNA for the CDR3 is TGTGCCAGCGTAGACCCAGGAGGGTTTGCTGAAGCTTTCTTT. It codes for CASVDPGGFAEAFF. The V and J genes are TRBV6-2 or TRBV6-3 and TRBJ1-1; D gene unclear. Trimming removed 8 bases at V and 6 bases at J, with 19 bases between. Per germline, CDR1 MNHEY and CDR2 SVGEGT. The CDR3 extends over 14 amino acids.

A remark on this clonotype: A junction boundary mismatches the germline segment, possibly from a read error. This sequence joins TRBV11-2 and TRBJ2-7; 8 bases fit TRBD1. CDR1 is SGHAT, CDR2 FQNNGV, per germline. The CDR3 has 18 amino acids. This CDR3 is CASSFFEDNPRGLDDQYF. The CDR3 coding sequence is TGTGCCAGCAGCTTTTTCGAAGACAACCCCAGGGGGCTGGACGATCAGTACTTC.

This clonotype was seen at least ten times. This chain connects TRBV28 to TRBJ2-7; weak D call: TRBD1 (6 bases). The CDR3 has 13 residues. The V and J ends lost 5 bases and 5 bases respectively, with 13 bases between them. Germline assignment: CDR1 MDHEN and CDR2 SYDVKM. The CDR3 coding sequence is TGTGCCAGCAGTGCAATTAACAGGGACGAGCAGTACTTC. As protein: CASSAINRDEQYF.

This clonotype was seen many times. The rearrangement links TRBV7-8 to TRBJ2-1; D call uncertain. V was pared by 5 bases and J by 3 bases, with 11 bases between. From germline, CDR1 is SGHVS and CDR2 FQNEAQ. The CDR3 is 14 residues long. The CDR3 loop reads CASSQRTDYNEQFF. The CDR3 bases are TGTGCCAGCAGCCAACGGACCGACTACAATGAGCAGTTCTTC.

The genes are TRBV6-2 or TRBV6-3 and TRBJ2-3; tentatively, D is TRBD1 (6 bases). The CDR3 totals 16 residues. Germline-derived CDR1 and CDR2 are MNHEY and SVGEGT. Trimming took 8 bases from V and 6 from J, leaving 24 bases between them. The CDR3 reads CASGVFGGEGRDTQYF. For the CDR3, the DNA is TGTGCCAGCGGGGTCTTTGGGGGCGAGGGTAGGGATACGCAGTATTTT.

This clonotype was counted only a few times. This sequence joins TRBV4-2 and TRBJ1-3; unclear D gene. Trimming shortened V by 4 bases and J by 2 bases, and 15 bases separated the two germline ends. The length of the CDR3 is 16 residues. The germline V gene encodes CDR1 LGHNA and CDR2 YNFKEQ. CDR3 DNA sequence: TGTGCCAGCAGCCGGAATATGGAGGGAACTGGAAACACCATATATTTT. Translated, it gives CASSRNMEGTGNTIYF.

Ten or more counts support this clonotype. V and J are TRBV3-1 and TRBJ2-7; D uncertain. Trimming shortened V by 2 bases and J by 4 bases, and 12 bases separated the two germline ends. CDR3 length: 14 residues. Germline loops: CDR1 LGHDT, CDR2 YNNKEL (reference sequence). The CDR3 region is CASSQWARGYEQYF. CDR3 nucleotides: TGTGCCAGCAGCCAATGGGCGAGAGGATACGAGCAGTACTTC.

The chain employs TRBV9 and TRBJ1-5; D call uncertain. The CDR3 has 13 amino acids. Per the germline V gene, CDR1 is SGDLS and CDR2 is YYNGEE. V lost 2 bases and J 7 bases, leaving 10 bases between the germline ends. The CDR3 sequence is CASSVTDPQPQHF. Written as DNA, the CDR3 is TGTGCCAGCAGCGTCACAGACCCCCAGCCCCAGCATTTT.

This clonotype was counted many times. This chain links TRBV6-1 with TRBJ2-3, with D maybe TRBD2 (7 bases). Germline CDR1 MNHNS, CDR2 SASEGT. Trimming took off 7 bases at V and 4 bases at J, with 24 bases between the two ends. The CDR3 consists of 17 residues. CDR3: CASTYRGGGGRADTQYF. The CDR3 DNA reads TGTGCCAGCACCTACCGCGGAGGGGGGGGGCGAGCAGATACGCAGTATTTT.

To note about this clonotype: A much larger clone sits a single nucleotide away, making a read error possible. The V call is TRBV10-1, the J call TRBJ2-7; D not certain. The germline V gene encodes CDR1 WNHNN and CDR2 SYGVQD (reference sequence). V was trimmed by 1 base and J by 3 bases, leaving 7 bases between them. CDR3 length: 13 residues. The CDR3 DNA reads TGCGCCAGCAGTGAGTTGCGAGGCTACGAGCAGTACTTC. This codes for CASSELRGYEQYF.

This clonotype was observed many times. This chain connects TRBV10-3 to TRBJ2-3, with TRBD2 identical over 12 bases. Trimming at V came to 2 bases and at J to 5 bases, leaving 8 bases not matched to a gene. Germline loops: CDR1 ENHRY, CDR2 SYGVKD. This CDR3 has 17 amino acids. CDR3 sequence: CAISEARTSGAEDTQYF. The CDR3 DNA follows: TGTGCCATCAGTGAGGCGAGGACTAGCGGGGCCGAAGATACGCAGTATTTT.

This chain uses TRBV20-1 with TRBJ2-7; TRBD1 aligns across 7 bases. There are 14 residues in the CDR3. V was pared by 3 bases and J by 2 bases, with 7 bases of the junction left unmatched. The germline V gene has CDR1 DFQATT and CDR2 SNEGSKA (reference sequence). CDR3 loop: CSASGGQVTYEQYF. The CDR3 nucleotides are TGCAGTGCTAGCGGCGGACAGGTTACCTACGAGCAGTACTTC.

As to this clonotype: A clone one base away is much larger, so this may be a read error. This rearrangement joins TRBV20-1 to TRBJ2-5; the D is unclear. This CDR3 spans 16 amino acids. Trimming took off 0 bases at V and 1 base at J, with 15 bases between the two ends. In germline, CDR1 is DFQATT, CDR2 SNEGSKA (reference sequence). CDR3 amino acids: CSAREDRTLLQETQYF. The CDR3 DNA reads as TGCAGTGCTAGAGAGGACCGGACCCTACTCCAAGAGACCCAGTACTTC.

This clonotype was detected many times. The chain uses TRBV12-3 or TRBV12-4 and TRBJ1-2; D unresolved. Trimming removed 5 bases from V and 4 bases from J, with 14 bases in between. CDR3 length: 14 residues. The DNA for the CDR3 is TGTGCCAGCAGTGTAGGACCCATCGGCTATGGCTACACCTTC. As protein: CASSVGPIGYGYTF.

This clonotype was recorded many times. This chain links TRBV5-1 with TRBJ2-7; 9 bases line up with TRBD1. Trimming took 4 bases from V and 3 from J; bases not matched to a gene: 8. Germline CDR1 is SGHRS and CDR2 is YFSETQ. The CDR3 has 15 residues. CDR3 region: CASSASPGQGYEQYF. For the CDR3, the DNA is TGCGCCAGCAGCGCCTCTCCGGGACAGGGCTACGAGCAGTACTTC.

The gene calls are TRBV5-1 and TRBJ1-4, with unresolved D. Germline V gene data show CDR1 as SGHRS and CDR2 as YFSETQ. Trimming removed 0 bases at V and 8 bases at J, with 14 bases between. The CDR3 runs 15 residues. The CDR3 DNA is TGCGCCAGCAGCTTGGTCGGAGGAGTTTACGAAAAACTGTTTTTT. Amino acid sequence: CASSLVGGVYEKLFF.

This clonotype was detected a few times. CDR3 residues: CASSIYGGGSYEQYF. The CDR3, as DNA: TGTGCCAGTAGTATATACGGGGGCGGCTCCTACGAGCAGTACTTC. This chain joins TRBV19 and TRBJ2-7; D tentatively fits TRBD1 or TRBD2 (6 bases each). In germline, CDR1 is LNHDA, CDR2 SQIVND (reference sequence). V gave up 2 bases and J gave up 0 bases, with 11 bases separating them. The CDR3 has 15 amino acids.

This clonotype was seen repeatedly, ten times or more. The chain employs TRBV20-1 and TRBJ1-2; no reliable D call. Germline-derived CDR1 and CDR2 are DFQATT and SNEGSKA (reference sequence). Trimming took 0 bases from V and 4 from J, leaving 12 bases between them. The CDR3 has 14 residues. Here the CDR3 DNA reads TGCAGTGCTAGAGATGGCCCGTCGGGCTATGGCTACACCTTC. Amino acid sequence: CSARDGPSGYGYTF.

This clonotype was detected ten times or more. The chain recombines TRBV5-1 with TRBJ1-1, with D unclear. This CDR3 contains 15 residues. Trimming stripped 3 bases from V and 4 bases from J, with 16 bases between. Germline V gene sequence: CDR1 SGHRS, CDR2 YFSETQ. CDR3 nucleotide sequence: TGCGCCAGCAGCTCACTCGCGCTAGGGAGCACTGAAGCTTTCTTT. This translates into CASSSLALGSTEAFF.

This clonotype was seen many times. The chain combines TRBV27 with TRBJ1-5, with a weak D call TRBD1 (5 bases). The CDR3 sequence is 17 residues long. The germline CDR1 and CDR2 sequences are MNHEY and SMNVEV (reference sequence). The ends were cut back, 6 bases at V and 0 bases at J, with 18 bases in the middle. As DNA, the CDR3 is TGTGCCAGCAGATTTAGAGGGGCAGATTATAGCAATCAGCCCCAGCATTTT. Its translation: CASRFRGADYSNQPQHF.

This clonotype was recorded many times. This chain connects TRBV7-9 to TRBJ2-5; D is possibly TRBD1 (6 bases). CDR1 is SEHNR and CDR2 is FQNEAQ in the germline V gene (reference sequence). CDR3 length: 14 amino acids. V was trimmed by 5 bases and J by 2 bases, leaving 12 bases between them. This chain's CDR3 is CASSPGQQQETQYF. CDR3 nucleotide sequence: TGTGCCAGCAGCCCGGGACAACAACAAGAGACCCAGTACTTC.

This clonotype was detected a few times. The J gene is TRBJ2-3, the V gene TRBV5-6; 7 bases align to TRBD2. CDR1 is SGHDT and CDR2 is YYEEEE in the germline V gene. CDR3 size: 17 residues. V was pared by 4 bases and J by 2 bases, with 13 bases of the junction left unmatched. The CDR3 region has the DNA TGTGCCAGCAGCGGGTTGAATAGGGAGGGTTTCACAGATACGCAGTATTTT. Amino acid sequence: CASSGLNREGFTDTQYF. The full variable domain, its missing parts supplied by reference TRBV5-6 and TRBJ2-3, is DAGVTQSPTHLIKTRGQQVTLRCSPKSGHDTVSWYQQALGQGPQFIFQYYEEEERQRGNFPDRFSGHQFPNYSSELNVNALLLGDSALYLCASSGLNREGFTDTQYFGPGTRLTVL.

In its sample, this clonotype was seen many times. The CDR3 nucleotides read TGTGCCAGCAGCGGGACTAGCGGAAACACCGGGGAGCTGTTTTTT. Translation gives CASSGTSGNTGELFF. J is TRBJ2-2 and V is TRBV2; 11 nucleotides match TRBD2. This CDR3 comprises 15 residues. Germline V gives CDR1 SNHLY, CDR2 FYNNEI. With V trimmed by 6 bases and J by 2 bases, 2 bases remained unmatched. The variable domain in full, with the rest retrieved from reference TRBV2 and TRBJ2-2, is EPEVTQTPSHQVTQMGQEVILRCVPISNHLYFYWYRQILGQKVEFLVSFYNNEISEKSEIFDDQFSVERPDGSNFTLKIRSTKLEDSAMYFCASSGTSGNTGELFFGEGSRLTVL.

Note on this clonotype: At one of its ends the junction is not consistent with the germline gene, which may arise from a read error. The chain's CDR3 is CVSSQLASPSDTQYF. For the CDR3, the DNA is TGTGTCAGCAGCCAATTAGCCTCTCCGTCGGATACGCAGTATTTT. The chain carries TRBV28 and TRBJ2-3; the D is unclear. Germline lookup yields CDR1 MDHEN and CDR2 SYDVKM. The length of the CDR3 is 15 residues.

Remarks on this clonotype: The junction does not match germline at one end; this may be a read error. V usage is TRBV27 and J usage is TRBJ2-7; no clear D. The CDR3 covers 18 residues. The germline V gene has CDR1 MNHEY and CDR2 SMNVEV (reference sequence). DNA of the CDR3: TGCGCCAGCAGTCAAATTCGGTCCCGCTGGGCAGATACCTACGAGCAGTACTTC. Protein: CASSQIRSRWADTYEQYF.

This clonotype was detected ten times or more. The chain recombines TRBV3-1 with TRBJ1-1; D ambiguous. This CDR3 comprises 14 residues. Germline V gene sequence: CDR1 LGHDT, CDR2 YNNKEL (reference sequence). Trimming removed 1 base from V and 8 bases from J, with 14 bases in between. DNA of the CDR3: TGTGCCAGCAGCCAAGTTGGGTTCTGGATGGAAGCTTTCTTT. Translated: CASSQVGFWMEAFF. Full variable domain (missing parts from reference TRBV3-1 and TRBJ1-1): DTAVSQTPKYLVTQMGNDKSIKCEQNLGHDTMYWYKQDSKKFLKIMFSYNNKELIINETVPNRFSPKSPDKAHLNLHINSLELGDSAVYFCASSQVGFWMEAFFGQGTRLTVV.

The CDR3 bases are TGTGCCAGCAGCTTAGGATTGGGGGCGAGCTCCTACAATGAGCAGTTCTTC. This encodes CASSLGLGASSYNEQFF. The chain recombines TRBV11-1 with TRBJ2-1; tentative D call: TRBD1 (6 bases). CDR1 is SGHAT and CDR2 is FQDESV in the germline V gene (reference sequence). The CDR3 is made up of 17 amino acids. V gave up 1 base and J gave up 0 bases, with 13 bases separating them.